What follows is one T cell receptor (beta chain) and its context. The method was immunoSEQ multiplex PCR; TCRdb's version includes in-frame clones alone and lacks a portion of them. Found here are some 150,000 clones, less than 90% of them singletons; the top ten hold about 5%. This record comes from a study of T cell responses to AZD1222 COVID-19 vaccine. Germline V gives CDR1 SGHRS, CDR2 YFSETQ. V lost 0 bases and J 6 bases, leaving 9 bases between the germline ends. There are 14 residues in the CDR3. The material sequenced was peripheral blood, taken on day 0 of MenACWY control vaccination. The TCR originated in an adult in good health. V usage is TRBV5-1 and J usage is TRBJ2-2, with TRBD2 as a possible D gene (6 bases). The CDR3 is CASSLASGAGELFF. The CDR3 coding sequence is TGCGCCAGCAGCTTGGCTTCGGGGGCCGGGGAGCTGTTTTTT.